The 25 T cell receptor beta chains below come from one sample, sequenced in a study of graft-versus-host responses after intestinal transplantation. Sequencing used immunoSEQ multiplex PCR; TCRdb keeps in-frame clones, though not all of them. The table has approximately 81,000 clones, around 87% seen once; the top ten hold about 8%. No cognate antigen is known for these TCRs. The material was unstimulated CD8+ T cells sorted from spleen or lymph node cells, obtained before transplant. The receptors derive from a human donor who was the organ donor for an intestinal transplant.

V and J are TRBV9 and TRBJ1-6, with a possible D match to TRBD1 (5 bases). Germline CDR1 and CDR2: SGDLS and YYNGEE. V was pared by 3 bases and J by 9 bases, with 25 bases between. This CDR3 comprises 18 residues. Here the CDR3 reads CASSANGNRGEVGSPLHF. The CDR3 DNA follows: TGTGCCAGCAGCGCAAATGGGAATAGGGGAGAGGTCGGTTCACCCCTCCACTTT.

The V and J genes are TRBV25-1 and TRBJ2-7; possibly TRBD1 for D (5 bases). The germline V and J ends were trimmed by 3 bases and 0 bases, with 9 bases remaining between them. The CDR3 is made up of 14 amino acids. The germline gives CDR1 MGHDK, CDR2 SYGVNS. The CDR3 DNA sequence: TGTGCCAGCAGTGAGACAGCTTACTCCTACGAGCAGTACTTC. Protein product: CASSETAYSYEQYF.

The sample holds a few counts of this clone. The chain joins TRBV10-3 to TRBJ2-2, with unresolved D. Deletions cut 6 bases from V and 5 bases from J, with 7 bases between. This CDR3 region has 12 residues. Germline values: CDR1 ENHRY, CDR2 SYGVKD. CDR3 DNA: TGTGCCATCAGGGAGACAACCGGGGAGCTGTTTTTT. Its protein product is CAIRETTGELFF.

The chain uses TRBV15 and TRBJ1-5; D remains unclear. CDR1 LNHNV and CDR2 YYDKDF come from the germline V gene (reference sequence). The CDR3 covers 13 residues. Deletions cut 3 bases from V and 4 bases from J, with 7 bases between. In DNA form, the CDR3 reads TGTGCCACCAGCAGCTCAGAGAATCAGCCCCAGCATTTT. Translated, it gives CATSSSENQPQHF.

In regard to this clone: Sequence at one end of the junction differs from germline and may be a read error. The V and J genes are TRBV20-1 and TRBJ1-1; no firm D call. Germline-derived CDR1 and CDR2 are DFQATT and SNEGSKA (reference sequence). This CDR3 comprises 11 residues. DNA of the CDR3: TGTTCACTTAGGACCCAGGAAAAAGCTTTCTTT. The encoded protein is CSLRTQEKAFF.

This clone was observed a single time. V and J are TRBV28 and TRBJ2-5, with no clear D. V lost 3 bases, J lost 7 bases, and 18 bases lay in between. CDR1 is MDHEN and CDR2 is SYDVKM in the germline V gene. The CDR3 is 15 residues long. The DNA for the CDR3 is TGTGCCAGCAGTTTGCGGTTGAGTGGCCGCGCGACCCAGTACTTC. The encoded protein is CASSLRLSGRATQYF.

CDR3: CASSVDREETQYF. The CDR3 bases are TGTGCCAGCAGCGTAGACAGGGAAGAGACCCAGTACTTC. V usage is TRBV9 and J usage is TRBJ2-5; a possible D gene is TRBD1 (6 bases). The germline V gene encodes CDR1 SGDLS and CDR2 YYNGEE. Trimming removed 0 bases from V and 3 bases from J, with 6 bases in between. The CDR3 spans 13 residues.

The chain couples TRBV9 to TRBJ1-4, with D unclear. V lost 0 bases, J lost 8 bases, and 8 bases lay in between. CDR3 length: 13 amino acids. The germline V gene has CDR1 SGDLS and CDR2 YYNGEE. Here the CDR3 DNA reads TGTGCCAGCAGCGTAGATTCGGGAGAAAAACTGTTTTTT. Translating it yields CASSVDSGEKLFF. The full variable domain, rest sourced from reference TRBV9 and TRBJ1-4, is DSGVTQTPKHLITATGQRVTLRCSPRSGDLSVYWYQQSLDQGLQFLIQYYNGEERAKGNILERFSAQQFPDLHSELNLSSLELGDSALYFCASSVDSGEKLFFGSGTQLSVL.

This clone was detected once. V is TRBV30 and J is TRBJ2-7, with TRBD2 as a possible D gene (5 bases). The V end was cut by 4 bases, the J end by 3 bases, with 13 bases between. Germline CDR1 and CDR2: GTSNPN and SVGIG (reference sequence). The length of the CDR3 is 13 residues. The CDR3 DNA reads TGTGCCTGGACGACCGGAGACTACTACGAGCAGTACTTC. As protein: CAWTTGDYYEQYF.

J is TRBJ2-1 and V is TRBV9; 8 bases align to TRBD2. Germline values: CDR1 SGDLS, CDR2 YYNGEE. This CDR3 comprises 17 residues. V dropped 0 bases and J dropped 2; count of bases not matched to a gene: 7. The CDR3 protein is CASSVGSAGGPYNEQFF. In DNA, the CDR3 is TGTGCCAGCAGCGTAGGTTCTGCGGGGGGCCCCTACAATGAGCAGTTCTTC.

J is TRBJ1-5 and V is TRBV6-1, with a tentative D call TRBD1 (6 bases). CDR1 is MNHNS and CDR2 is SASEGT in the germline V gene. The CDR3 consists of 15 residues. Deletions cut 3 bases from V and 7 bases from J, with 16 bases between. CDR3 sequence: CASSEFRGFYQPQHF. CDR3 DNA sequence: TGTGCCAGCAGTGAGTTCAGGGGATTTTACCAGCCCCAGCATTTT.

This sequence joins TRBV2 and TRBJ2-5; D ambiguous. The CDR3 is made up of 10 amino acids. The V end lost 10 bases, the J end lost 1 base, and 4 bases lay between the germline ends. In germline, CDR1 is SNHLY, CDR2 FYNNEI. The DNA of the CDR3 is TGTGCCAACACCCAAGAGACCCAGTACTTC. This encodes CANTQETQYF.

The V call is TRBV6-6, the J call TRBJ2-6, with D possibly matching TRBD2 (6 bases). The CDR3 totals 15 residues. Trimming left V 1 base short and J 2 bases short, with 6 bases between. Germline assignment: CDR1 MNHNY and CDR2 SVGAGI (reference sequence). This CDR3 reads CASSYWEAGANVLTF. Here the CDR3 DNA reads TGTGCCAGCAGTTACTGGGAGGCTGGGGCCAACGTCCTGACTTTC.

The CDR3 DNA sequence: TGTGCCATCCCGGGACAGGGACAGCGTGAGCAGTTCTTC. Translated, it gives CAIPGQGQREQFF. This rearrangement joins TRBV2 to TRBJ2-1; 9 bases agree with TRBD1. The germline gives CDR1 SNHLY, CDR2 FYNNEI. The V and J ends lost 10 bases and 9 bases, in that order; junction bases with no gene match: 10. The CDR3 is 13 amino acids.

The chain is built from TRBV6-1 and TRBJ2-1, with D perhaps matching TRBD1 (7 bases). Germline CDR1 MNHNS, CDR2 SASEGT. This CDR3 comprises 16 residues. V was clipped by 4 bases and J by 8 bases, with 21 bases between them. CDR3: CASSVSQGGGGHEQFF. DNA for the CDR3: TGTGCCAGCAGTGTCTCACAAGGCGGAGGGGGCCATGAGCAGTTCTTC.

The chain recombines TRBV5-1 with TRBJ1-1; 8 bases align to TRBD1. Germline assignment: CDR1 SGHRS and CDR2 YFSETQ. The CDR3 loop spans 14 amino acids. The ends lost 4 bases at V and 1 base at J; junction bases unmatched: 3. CDR3 in amino acids: CASSPGTGNTEAFF. The CDR3 coding sequence is TGCGCCAGCAGCCCTGGGACAGGGAACACTGAAGCTTTCTTT.

The V and J genes are TRBV29-1 and TRBJ1-3; a weak D match, TRBD1 (6 bases). The V and J ends lost 5 bases and 2 bases respectively, with 16 bases between them. The CDR3 spans 15 residues. Per the germline V gene, CDR1 is SQVTM and CDR2 is ANQGSEA. CDR3 loop: CSVLDRFLTGNTIYF. DNA for the CDR3: TGCAGCGTTTTAGACAGGTTCTTGACTGGAAACACCATATATTTT. Complete variable domain (other parts from reference TRBV29-1 and TRBJ1-3): SAVISQKPSRDICQRGTSLTIQCQVDSQVTMMFWYRQQPGQSLTLIATANQGSEATYESGFVIDKFPISRPNLTFSTLTVSNMSPEDSSIYLCSVLDRFLTGNTIYFGEGSWLTVV.

The gene calls are TRBV28 and TRBJ1-5; 7 nucleotides line up with TRBD1. Germline lookup yields CDR1 MDHEN and CDR2 SYDVKM. V gave up 3 bases and J gave up 0 bases; unmatched junction bases: 14. This CDR3 has 19 residues. The CDR3 reads CASSFSLRQGDYSNQPQHF. The CDR3 DNA reads as TGTGCCAGCAGTTTTTCCTTGAGACAGGGAGATTATAGCAATCAGCCCCAGCATTTT.

The rearrangement links TRBV27 to TRBJ2-2; 8 bases are shared with TRBD2. V lost 7 bases to trimming and J lost 9 bases; unmatched junction nucleotides: 13. Germline CDR1 reads MNHEY; CDR2 reads SMNVEV (reference sequence). The CDR3 runs to 15 residues. Here the CDR3 DNA reads TGTGCCAGCACCTCCCCAGATAGCGGGGTATGGGAGCTGTTTTTT. It specifies CASTSPDSGVWELFF.

The chain employs TRBV6-4 and TRBJ2-3, with 13 bases aligning to TRBD2. The germline CDR1 and CDR2 sequences are MRHNA and SNTAGT. V dropped 6 bases and J dropped 2; count of bases not matched to a gene: 5. The CDR3 consists of 16 residues. The CDR3: CASSLTSGGATDTQYF. CDR3 DNA: TGTGCCAGCAGCTTAACTAGCGGGGGGGCCACAGATACGCAGTATTTT.

In this sample, this clone turned up once. This rearrangement joins TRBV2 to TRBJ2-1; D not certain. Germline CDR1 is SNHLY and CDR2 is FYNNEI. The CDR3 is 12 amino acids. Trimming left V 7 bases short and J 8 bases short, with 12 bases between. CDR3 nucleotides: TGTGCCAGCATTTCGCGTTTTGATGAGCAGTTCTTC. It specifies CASISRFDEQFF. Together with reference TRBV2 and TRBJ2-1, the CDR3 gives the full variable domain: EPEVTQTPSHQVTQMGQEVILRCVPISNHLYFYWYRQILGQKVEFLVSFYNNEISEKSEIFDDQFSVERPDGSNFTLKIRSTKLEDSAMYFCASISRFDEQFFGPGTRLTVL.

The J gene is TRBJ2-5, the V gene TRBV5-4, with D possibly called TRBD1 or TRBD2 (5 bases each). The V end was cut by 7 bases, the J end by 5 bases, with 24 bases between. The V gene's germline CDR1 is SGHNT and CDR2 YYREEE (reference sequence). This CDR3 is 16 amino acids long. For the CDR3, the DNA is TGTGCCAGCGGCGATAAACGGGACCAAGATGGCGAGACCCAGTACTTC. Residues: CASGDKRDQDGETQYF.

The V gene is TRBV15, the J gene TRBJ2-1; 11 positions agree with TRBD2. Trimming cost V 4 bases and J 6 bases; bases outside gene matches: 11. The CDR3 has 17 amino acids. The germline gives CDR1 LNHNV, CDR2 YYDKDF (reference sequence). CDR3 sequence (DNA): TGTGCCACCAGCACGCGACCTAGCGGGGGGATTCTCAATGAGCAGTTCTTC. Protein sequence: CATSTRPSGGILNEQFF.

This chain joins TRBV19 and TRBJ1-6, with D tentatively TRBD1 (5 bases). Trimming shortened V by 5 bases and J by 0 bases, and 14 bases separated the two germline ends. There are 17 residues in the CDR3. The V gene's germline CDR1 is LNHDA and CDR2 SQIVND (reference sequence). DNA for the CDR3: TGTGCCAGTAGTGCCCAGGGTCCGGACTCCTATAATTCACCCCTCCACTTT. It specifies CASSAQGPDSYNSPLHF.

The chain links TRBV7-2 to TRBJ2-3; possible D gene TRBD2, 7 bases. Germline CDR1 is SGHTA and CDR2 is FQGNSA. V was trimmed by 0 bases and J by 7 bases, leaving 8 bases between them. The CDR3 sequence is 13 residues long. DNA of the CDR3: TGTGCCAGCAGCTTAGCGGGGGGGCATACGCAGTATTTT. It codes for CASSLAGGHTQYF.